Included here is one TCR beta chain sequence, with context. This clone was detected only a few times. What antigen it recognizes has not been identified. Per-base quality was not reported, and no clone a single base away is much larger than it. This same CDR3 is encoded by further DNA sequences in the sample. The sample's time point, from its label and the paper: baseline before oral tofacitinib. Lesional scalp punch biopsies and peripheral blood were obtained from alopecia areata patients. PBMCs were separated by density centrifugation and stained for CD3, CD4 and CD8, after which CD4+ and CD8+ T cells were sorted on a FACSAria. The source of the sample is a study of CD8+ T cells in alopecia areata (dated by TCRdb to the late 2010s). Some background on the complete study: Treated patients were enrolled in an open-label pilot trial of oral tofacitinib at 5 to 10 mg twice daily for moderate-to-severe alopecia areata. Tofacitinib was administered for 6 to 18 months, and 6 months of follow-up off drug were then conducted to assess delayed response and recurrence. The study used high-throughput TCRbeta sequencing to examine T cell clonal expansion in alopecia areata, in both the C3H/HeJ mouse model and human patients. Human TCRbeta sequencing covered scalp tissue and sorted CD4+ and CD8+ peripheral blood T cells from patchy and totalis/universalis alopecia areata patients and healthy controls. Biopsies were taken from tofacitinib-treated patients at baseline and at 4 and 24 weeks of treatment, and a later scalp biopsy was taken in several of the tofacitinib-treated patients. Scalp clonality was compared across normal scalp (n=4), patchy alopecia areata scalp (n=8), and alopecia totalis/universalis scalp (n=8). The RNA source kit depended on sample type: the PAXgene miRNA kit for fixed scalp, the miRNeasy kit for PBMCs, and the RNeasy kit for mouse skin. Amplification of TCRbeta CDR3 regions was done by immunoSEQ multiplex PCR using 35 Vbeta forward primers and 13 Jbeta reverse primers.

Paper-wide results and their limitations: Higher clonality and more expanded CD8+ clones were observed in lesional scalp than in normal scalp, particularly in alopecia totalis/universalis, a finding suggestive of antigenic drive. Unlike mouse skin, which is dominated by gammadelta T cells, normal human skin has resident alphabeta T cells that are also sequenced, and this complicates analysis of the scalp TCR repertoire. Compared with mice, TCR sequences shared between patients were less clear, possibly partly because of HLA diversity across the patient population.

Libraries were constructed by the immunoSEQ multiplex PCR assay. For TCR sequencing, RNA was extracted from every sample and reverse transcribed into cDNA to serve as template. First-strand cDNA was synthesized with SuperScript III using a 2:1 mix of oligo-dT and random hexamers. A synthetic immune receptor repertoire was used to assess amplification bias, and residual bias was removed computationally. The authors' pipeline ran thus. Raw reads were preprocessed for error removal, and CDR3 was defined according to IMGT conventions as running from the conserved cysteine to phenylalanine. To get clonality, Shannon entropy was normalized by log2 of the number of productive unique TCRs and the result was subtracted from 1. Scalp TCRbeta sequences were cross-referenced with sorted blood CD4 and CD8 repertoires so that the CD4 or CD8 identity of scalp clones could be inferred. The table was pulled from immuneACCESS by TCRdb, which kept in-frame rearrangements only. Such tables lose some clones; where checked, under half of the loss comes from unresolved V genes, and the rest has no known cause. V and J calls and clone size follow that table, whereas D and trimming were derived from the DNA. Present in this sample are roughly 170,000 clones, 59% of which were seen just once. Roughly 15% of the sample is held by the ten biggest clonotypes.

The origin of this receptor is a human donor with alopecia areata. The material was CD4+ T cells sorted from blood, obtained at week 0.

The CDR3 protein is CSARRETQYF. The nucleotide sequence reads as follows: TGCAGTGCTAGGAGAGAGACCCAGTACTTC. The chain uses TRBV20-1 and TRBJ2-5; the D gene cannot be named for sure. From its cysteine to its phenylalanine, the CDR3 spans 10 amino acids. The retained sequence is limited to the CDR3, 30 bases, with the frame set at the first base. V lost 3 bases and J lost 4 bases; the stretch between them is 3 bases long. According to the germline V gene (reference sequence), CDR1 reads DFQATT and CDR2 reads SNEGSKA.